The TCR beta chain under discussion was sequenced for a study of tissue T cells after allogeneic stem cell transplantation. CDR3 sequences, V/J genes, frequencies and template counts came from survey-depth TCRbeta sequencing. Libraries were prepared by immunoSEQ multiplex PCR; TCRdb keeps only in-frame clonotypes and omits some of them. The repertoire holds about 20,000 clones, under 80% seen once, with just over 0.9% in the top ten. Concerning this clone: Its antigen is undetermined. These gene names are mouse names. The read ends 1 residue shy of where the CDR3 ends; the end is completed using the germline J gene.

CDR1 and CDR2 from the germline V gene are NSHNY and SYGAGN. V was cut by 2 bases and J by 1 base, with 4 bases left in between. The CDR3 is 13 residues long. Overall study results and limits: Blood and spleen captured only part of the tissue TCR repertoire. Shared clones across patients were few; motif clustering revealed tissue-specific shared signatures. Sampling depth was limited, and the cohort was small and clinically varied.

Sequencing input: spleen. This clonotype was sampled from a female BALB/c mouse in good health. MHC haplotype of the mouse line: H2-d. The rearrangement uses TRBV13-1 and TRBJ1-3; D unclear. The part of the CDR3 DNA that was read is TGTGCCAGCAGTGAAGGGTCTGGAAATACGCTCTAT. Protein: CASSEGSGNTLY. The whole CDR3 region reads CASSEGSGNTLYF.